This TCR beta chain comes out of a study of cytomegalovirus exposure and HLA in healthy donors. This PCR relied on a set of 60 Vbeta primers and 13 Jbeta primers. TCRdb's copy holds only in-frame clones and misses some; the assay was immunoSEQ multiplex PCR. Of about 130,000 clones listed, 80% are singletons. Per germline, CDR1 MDHEN and CDR2 SYDVKM. Deletions cut 6 bases from V and 4 bases from J, with 12 bases between. This CDR3 region has 13 residues. Material: PBMCs. The sequence came from a man younger than 45 in good health and CMV-seronegative. The chain combines TRBV28 with TRBJ1-1; D is unclear. The CDR3 spells CASSPDEGTEAFF. The CDR3, as DNA: TGTGCCAGCAGCCCAGACGAGGGCACTGAAGCTTTCTTT.